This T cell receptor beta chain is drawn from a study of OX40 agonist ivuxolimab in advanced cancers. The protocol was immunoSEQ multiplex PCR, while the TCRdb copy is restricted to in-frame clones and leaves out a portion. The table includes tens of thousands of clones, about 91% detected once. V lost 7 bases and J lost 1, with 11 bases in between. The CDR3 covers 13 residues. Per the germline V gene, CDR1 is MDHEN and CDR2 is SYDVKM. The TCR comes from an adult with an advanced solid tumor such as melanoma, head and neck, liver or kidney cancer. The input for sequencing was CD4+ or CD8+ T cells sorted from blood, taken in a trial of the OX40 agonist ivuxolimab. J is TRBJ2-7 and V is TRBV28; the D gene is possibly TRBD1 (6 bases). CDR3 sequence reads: CASTLGGSYEQYF. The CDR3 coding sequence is TGTGCCAGCACCTTAGGGGGATCCTACGAGCAGTACTTC.